Listed below are T cell receptor beta chains from one sample, sequenced in a study of blood T cell repertoires in COVID-19. Sequencing was performed with immunoSEQ multiplex PCR; in TCRdb, only in-frame clones are kept and a portion is missing. The data show 350,000 to 450,000 clones, around 91% seen once. Sequences were obtained from PBMCs or T cells enriched from blood (not recorded which). Every receptor here comes from a young man who had recovered from COVID-19. CDR3s include the opening cysteine and the closing phenylalanine or tryptophan. Fields, in order: V gene, clone size, J gene, D gene, CDR3 DNA, CDR3 protein. The D gene is left open where the match is weak. The size of a clone is reported for some rows only, either as once, few or many, or as a class for expanded clones.

TRBV4-1	NA	TRBJ1-2	NA	TGCGCCAGCAGCCAAGTCTCGGAGAACTATGGCTACACCTTC	CASSQVSENYGYTF
TRBV7-2	NA	TRBJ1-2	NA	TGTGCCAGCAGCTTAGATGCAGGTGACTATGGCTACACCTTC	CASSLDAGDYGYTF
TRBV28	NA	TRBJ1-2	NA	TGTGCCAGCGGCGTGGCAGGACCCGGAGGCTATGGCTACACCTTC	CASGVAGPGGYGYTF
TRBV29-1	NA	TRBJ2-1	NA	TGCAGCGTTGACGGGGAATACAATGAGCAGTTCTTC	CSVDGEYNEQFF
TRBV30	NA	TRBJ1-2	NA	TGTGCCTTGGGTATCTGGGAGTATGGCTACACCTTC	CALGIWEYGYTF
TRBV6-6	NA	TRBJ1-4	NA	TGTGCCAGCGGACGGCCGGGGGGTGAAAAACTGTTTTTT	CASGRPGGEKLFF
TRBV28	NA	TRBJ2-3	TRBD2	TGTGCCAGCAGTTTTCTTGGCGGGAGGACGCAGTATTTT	CASSFLGGRTQYF
TRBV19	NA	TRBJ2-3	NA	TGTGCCAGTAGTAGGGTGGGTAGCGGAAGCACAGATACGCAGTATTTT	CASSRVGSGSTDTQYF
TRBV2	NA	TRBJ2-5	NA	TGTGCCAGCAGAGGGGATTTAGAGACCCAGTACTTC	CASRGDLETQYF
TRBV18	NA	TRBJ2-7	TRBD2	TGTGCCAGCTCACCCTCCCGGCTAGCGGGAGACTTAAGGCAGTATTTC	CASSPSRLAGDLRQYF
TRBV18	NA	TRBJ2-7	NA	TGTGCCAGCTCACCGAAAACAAATGCCTACGAGCAGTACTTC	CASSPKTNAYEQYF
TRBV28	NA	TRBJ2-3	NA	TGTGCCAGCAGTTTACGGACAGATACGCAGTATTTT	CASSLRTDTQYF
TRBV5-1	NA	TRBJ2-5	TRBD1	TGCGCCAGCAGCTTGGGCAGGGGGCAGGGGGAGACCCAGTACTTC	CASSLGRGQGETQYF
TRBV27	NA	TRBJ1-6	TRBD1	TGTGCCAGCAGTTTCGGGACAGGGCTCTCACCCCTCCACTTT	CASSFGTGLSPLHF
TRBV4-1	few	TRBJ2-7	TRBD2	TGCGCCAGCAGCCAAGATGCCGGGGGGGCGAATGAGCAGTACTTC	CASSQDAGGANEQYF
TRBV5-4	NA	TRBJ2-3	TRBD2	TGTGCCAGCAGCTTGGCCACTAGCGGGTACACAGATACGCAGTATTTT	CASSLATSGYTDTQYF
TRBV2	NA	TRBJ2-2	NA	TGTGCCAGCAGTGGCTCAGGGTCGGGCGGGGAGCTGTTTTTT	CASSGSGSGGELFF
TRBV7-8	NA	TRBJ1-4	NA	TGTGCCAGCAGCTCCCGGGAGTCTAATGAAAAACTGTTTTTT	CASSSRESNEKLFF
TRBV28	NA	TRBJ1-1	NA	TGTGCCAGCAGTTTATGGGAGGGAATGAACACTGAAGCTTTCTTT	CASSLWEGMNTEAFF
TRBV21-1	NA	TRBJ2-5	NA	TGTGCCAGCAGCAAACGACGGAACTACAACCAAGAGACCCAGTACTTC	CASSKRRNYNQETQYF
TRBV29-1	NA	TRBJ2-1	NA	TGCAGCGTTGGCCGGGACTTCTCCTACAATGAGCAGTTCTTC	CSVGRDFSYNEQFF
TRBV3-1/TRBV3-2	once	TRBJ1-2	NA	TGTGCCAGCAGCCCGGGACTCCTCCACGGAGGCTACACCTTC	CASSPGLLHGGYTF
TRBV2	NA	TRBJ2-3	NA	TGTGCCAGCAGTATTGACAGAGGTGCTAGCACAGATACGCAGTATTTT	CASSIDRGASTDTQYF
TRBV7-9	few	TRBJ2-7	NA	TGTGCCAGCAGCTTAGGCCCCGGCTTGGGGGCCTTGACCTACGAGCAGTACTTC	CASSLGPGLGALTYEQYF
TRBV5-8	NA	TRBJ1-2	NA	TGTGCCAGCAGCTCGGACAGTTCAAGCTATGGCTACACCTTC	CASSSDSSSYGYTF
TRBV5-1	NA	TRBJ1-6	NA	TGCGCCAGCAGCCCTGAGACAGGACGCAATTCACCCCTCCACTTT	CASSPETGRNSPLHF
TRBV6-1	NA	TRBJ1-1	NA	TGTGCCAGCAGTGATTGGGAGGGGAACACTGAAGCTTTCTTT	CASSDWEGNTEAFF
TRBV6-6	NA	TRBJ1-6	NA	TGTGCCAGCCGGAGGGGTAATTCACCCCTCCACTTT	CASRRGNSPLHF
TRBV19	NA	TRBJ2-7	NA	TGTGCCAGTAGTATTTCAGACAGATCCTCCTACGAGCAGTACTTC	CASSISDRSSYEQYF
TRBV18	NA	TRBJ2-1	TRBD2	TGTGCCAGCTCACCTTACGGACTCACTAGCGGGAGGGCGATGAATGAGCAGTTCTTC	CASSPYGLTSGRAMNEQFF
TRBV30	NA	TRBJ2-7	TRBD2	TGTGCCTGGAGTGTACTGGGGGGAGGGCAGGACGAGCAGTACTTC	CAWSVLGGGQDEQYF
TRBV21-1	NA	TRBJ2-3	NA	TGTGCCAGCAGCAAAGAGGCGGAGGCGAGCACAGATACGCAGTATTTT	CASSKEAEASTDTQYF
TRBV4-1	NA	TRBJ1-4	NA	TGCGCCAGCAGCCAAGATCCAGGGATCGATGAAAAACTGTTTTTT	CASSQDPGIDEKLFF
TRBV19	NA	TRBJ1-5	NA	TGTGCCAGTAGTATAGCCGGACGGGACACTTTCTCCAATCAGCCCCAGCATTTT	CASSIAGRDTFSNQPQHF
TRBV11-2	NA	TRBJ2-7	NA	TGTGCCAGCAGCTTAAGAGAGATTTACGAGCAGTACTTC	CASSLREIYEQYF
TRBV7-2	NA	TRBJ1-1	TRBD1	TGTGCCAGCAGCGTCACCGGGACAGTCTCAAACACTGAAGCTTTCTTT	CASSVTGTVSNTEAFF
TRBV28	once	TRBJ2-7	TRBD2	TGTGCCAGCAGTTTAGCGGGAGGGTACGTCTCCTACGAGCAGTACTTC	CASSLAGGYVSYEQYF
TRBV10-2	NA	TRBJ2-5	NA	TGCGCCAGCAGGGGGACCAACAGGGCCGTTGAGGAGACCCAGTACTTC	CASRGTNRAVEETQYF
TRBV7-6	NA	TRBJ1-3	NA	TGTGCCAGCAGCTTAGCCCTCGGGAGAGAAGGAAACACCATATATTTT	CASSLALGREGNTIYF
TRBV6-5	NA	TRBJ2-5	NA	TGTGCCAGCAGCCCCGGAGCCGGGGAGACCCAGTACTTC	CASSPGAGETQYF
TRBV28	NA	TRBJ2-1	TRBD2	TGTGCCAGCAATAGTCCAGCGGGAGGGCAGAATGAGCAGTTCTTC	CASNSPAGGQNEQFF
TRBV27	NA	TRBJ2-7	TRBD1	TGTGCCAGCAGAACTACAGGGGGCTACGAGCAGTACTTC	CASRTTGGYEQYF
TRBV19	NA	TRBJ2-3	NA	TGTGCCACCAGACTAGGTACTACAGATACGCAGTATTTT	CATRLGTTDTQYF
TRBV3-1/TRBV3-2	NA	TRBJ2-2	NA	TGTGCCAGCAGCCATAGAAGCCGGGAGCTGTTTTTT	CASSHRSRELFF
TRBV25-1	once	TRBJ2-7	NA	TGTGCCAGCAGGCGGGGTGGTTACGAGCAGTACTTC	CASRRGGYEQYF
TRBV2	NA	TRBJ1-1	TRBD1	TGTGCCAGCAGTCGGGACAGGGGGAACACTGAAGCTTTCTTT	CASSRDRGNTEAFF
TRBV19	NA	TRBJ1-5	NA	TGTGCCAGTAGTACCTCTACAGGGTTCAATCAGCCCCAGCATTTT	CASSTSTGFNQPQHF
TRBV9	NA	TRBJ1-2	TRBD1	TGTGCCAGCAGCGTAGGGGGGGACAGTGGCTACACCTTC	CASSVGGDSGYTF
TRBV24-1	NA	TRBJ1-2	TRBD1	TGTGCCACCAGTGATTCGGGACAGGGTATCTATGGCTACACCTTC	CATSDSGQGIYGYTF
TRBV21-1	NA	TRBJ2-6	NA	TGTGCCAGCAGCATGAGGGGACAGGGGCGACCTTTCTCTGGGGCCAACGTCCTGACTTTC	CASSMRGQGRPFSGANVLTF